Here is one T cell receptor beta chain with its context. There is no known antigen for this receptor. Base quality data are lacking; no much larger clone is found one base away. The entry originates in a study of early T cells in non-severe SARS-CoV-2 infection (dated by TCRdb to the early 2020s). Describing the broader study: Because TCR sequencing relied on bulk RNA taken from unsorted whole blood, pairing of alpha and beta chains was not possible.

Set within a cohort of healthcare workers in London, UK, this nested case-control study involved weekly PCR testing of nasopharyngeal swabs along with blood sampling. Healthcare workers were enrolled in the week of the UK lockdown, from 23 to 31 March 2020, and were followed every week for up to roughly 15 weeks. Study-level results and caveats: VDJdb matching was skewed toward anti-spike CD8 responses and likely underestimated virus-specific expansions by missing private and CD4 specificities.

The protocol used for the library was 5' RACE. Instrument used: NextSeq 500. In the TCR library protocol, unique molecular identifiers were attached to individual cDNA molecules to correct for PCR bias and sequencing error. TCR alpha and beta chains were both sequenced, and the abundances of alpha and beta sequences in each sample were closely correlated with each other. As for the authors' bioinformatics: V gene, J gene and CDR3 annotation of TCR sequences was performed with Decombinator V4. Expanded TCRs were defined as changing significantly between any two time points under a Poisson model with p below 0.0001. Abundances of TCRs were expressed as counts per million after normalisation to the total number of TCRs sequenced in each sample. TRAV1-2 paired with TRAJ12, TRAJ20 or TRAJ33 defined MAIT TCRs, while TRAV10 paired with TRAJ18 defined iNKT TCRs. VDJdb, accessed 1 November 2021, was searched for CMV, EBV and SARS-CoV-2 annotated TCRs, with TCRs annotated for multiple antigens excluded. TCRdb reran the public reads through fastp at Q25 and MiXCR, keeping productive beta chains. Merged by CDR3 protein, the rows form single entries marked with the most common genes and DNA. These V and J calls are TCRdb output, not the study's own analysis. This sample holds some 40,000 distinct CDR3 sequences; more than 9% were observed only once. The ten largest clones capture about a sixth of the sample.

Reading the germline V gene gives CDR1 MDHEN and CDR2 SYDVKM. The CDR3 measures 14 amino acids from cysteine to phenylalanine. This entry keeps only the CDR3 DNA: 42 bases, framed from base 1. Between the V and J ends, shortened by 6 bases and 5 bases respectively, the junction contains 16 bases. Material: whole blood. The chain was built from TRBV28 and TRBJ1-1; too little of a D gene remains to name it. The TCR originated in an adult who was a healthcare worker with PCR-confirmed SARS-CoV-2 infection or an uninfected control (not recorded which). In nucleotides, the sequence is TGTGCCAGCAGCCGCAGGTGGTCAGGAACTGAAGCTTTCTTT. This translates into CASSRRWSGTEAFF.